These 9 T cell receptor beta chains were sequenced from one sample in a study of radiotherapy plus CTLA-4 blockade in lung cancer. TCRdb's copy holds only in-frame clones and misses some; the assay was immunoSEQ multiplex PCR. The profile shows tens of thousands of clones, 70% to 85% of them singletons. The sequencing used peripheral blood, collected from a patient treated with radiotherapy plus ipilimumab. The receptors come from a human donor with non-small cell lung cancer who had stable disease on radiotherapy plus ipilimumab.

The rearrangement links TRBV6-1 to TRBJ2-3; D is unresolved. CDR1 and CDR2 (germline): MNHNS, SASEGT. The CDR3 has 12 residues. Trimming removed 6 bases at V and 0 bases at J, with 4 bases between. The CDR3 bases are TGTGCCAGCAGCGATAGCACAGATACGCAGTATTTT. It is translated as CASSDSTDTQYF.

The rearrangement joins TRBV11-2 to TRBJ2-5, with no clear D. The V gene lost 5 bases and the J gene lost 1 base, with 14 bases spanning the gap. CDR3 length: 15 residues. Germline CDR1 is SGHAT and CDR2 is FQNNGV. In DNA form, the CDR3 reads TGTGCCAGCAGCCCCGAAGGTTTGGGCCAAGAGACCCAGTACTTC. This translates into CASSPEGLGQETQYF.

The rearrangement links TRBV7-9 to TRBJ2-5, with TRBD2 matching 9 bases. The length of the CDR3 is 12 residues. CDR1 is SEHNR, CDR2 FQNEAQ, per germline (reference sequence). The J segment lost 13 bases and the V segment lost 10 bases, leaving 13 bases of the junction unmatched. The CDR3 DNA follows: TGTGCCACCCCCAGGGAAGCGGGAGGCCTGTACTTC. It translates to CATPREAGGLYF.

The V and J genes are TRBV18 and TRBJ1-1; 9 bases line up with TRBD1. With V trimmed by 4 bases and J by 1 base, 1 base remained unmatched. Germline V gene data show CDR1 as KGHSH and CDR2 as LQKENI. The CDR3 is 14 residues long. Here the CDR3 DNA reads TGTGCCAGCTCACAGACAGGGGGGAACACTGAAGCTTTCTTT. Amino acids: CASSQTGGNTEAFF. Together with reference TRBV18 and TRBJ1-1, the CDR3 gives the full variable domain: NAGVMQNPRHLVRRRGQEARLRCSPMKGHSHVYWYRQLPEEGLKFMVYLQKENIIDESGMPKERFSAEFPKEGPSILRIQQVVRGDSAAYFCASSQTGGNTEAFFGQGTRLTVV.

The chain links TRBV7-9 to TRBJ2-5; D could derive from TRBD1 or TRBD2 (6 bases each). Germline V CDR1 and CDR2: SEHNR, FQNEAQ (reference sequence). The CDR3 totals 16 residues. V was shortened by 0 bases and J by 2 bases, with 13 bases between the two germline ends. This CDR3 is CASSLAQGGPQETQYF. The CDR3 DNA sequence: TGTGCCAGCAGCTTAGCACAGGGAGGTCCACAAGAGACCCAGTACTTC. Full variable domain (remainder filled in from reference TRBV7-9 and TRBJ2-5): DTGVSQNPRHKITKRGQNVTFRCDPISEHNRLYWYRQTLGQGPEFLTYFQNEAQLEKSRLLSDRFSAERPKGSFSTLEIQRTEQGDSAMYLCASSLAQGGPQETQYFGPGTRLLVL.

This chain connects TRBV7-9 to TRBJ2-7; D unresolved. CDR1 is SEHNR, CDR2 FQNEAQ, per germline (reference sequence). There are 12 residues in the CDR3. Trimming took 6 bases from V and 4 from J, leaving 10 bases between them. CDR3 nucleotides: TGTGCCAGCAGAGAGACGGATTACGAGCAGTACTTC. Protein sequence: CASRETDYEQYF. Full variable domain (rest looked up from reference TRBV7-9 and TRBJ2-7): DTGVSQNPRHKITKRGQNVTFRCDPISEHNRLYWYRQTLGQGPEFLTYFQNEAQLEKSRLLSDRFSAERPKGSFSTLEIQRTEQGDSAMYLCASRETDYEQYFGPGTRLTVT.

This chain links TRBV7-9 with TRBJ2-5, with 15 bases identical to TRBD2. This CDR3 has 16 residues. The J segment lost 5 bases and the V segment lost 5 bases, leaving 6 bases of the junction unmatched. Germline-derived CDR1 and CDR2 are SEHNR and FQNEAQ (reference sequence). CDR3 amino acids: CASSVGTSGRRETQYF. CDR3 DNA: TGTGCCAGCAGCGTCGGGACTAGCGGGAGGCGGGAGACCCAGTACTTC.

The chain's CDR3 is CASSAPYNEQFF. CDR3 coding DNA: TGTGCCAGTAGTGCCCCGTACAATGAGCAGTTCTTC. The chain combines TRBV19 with TRBJ2-1, with no clear D. CDR1 and CDR2 from the germline V gene are LNHDA and SQIVND (reference sequence). Trimming took 5 bases from V and 4 from J, leaving 6 bases between them. CDR3 length: 12 amino acids. Based on the CDR3 plus reference TRBV19 and TRBJ2-1, the full variable domain is DGGITQSPKYLFRKEGQNVTLSCEQNLNHDAMYWYRQDPGQGLRLIYYSQIVNDFQKGDIAEGYSVSREKKESFPLTVTSAQKNPTAFYLCASSAPYNEQFFGPGTRLTVL.

V and J are TRBV5-3 and TRBJ1-2, with 11 bases matching TRBD1. TRBV5-3 is known as an ORF, though its function is uncertain. Trimming removed 6 bases from V and 1 base from J; junction bases left unmatched: 5. This CDR3 contains 15 residues. The CDR3 loop is CARKDRGRNNYGYTF. The CDR3 DNA reads TGTGCCAGAAAGGACAGGGGGCGAAATAACTATGGCTACACCTTC.